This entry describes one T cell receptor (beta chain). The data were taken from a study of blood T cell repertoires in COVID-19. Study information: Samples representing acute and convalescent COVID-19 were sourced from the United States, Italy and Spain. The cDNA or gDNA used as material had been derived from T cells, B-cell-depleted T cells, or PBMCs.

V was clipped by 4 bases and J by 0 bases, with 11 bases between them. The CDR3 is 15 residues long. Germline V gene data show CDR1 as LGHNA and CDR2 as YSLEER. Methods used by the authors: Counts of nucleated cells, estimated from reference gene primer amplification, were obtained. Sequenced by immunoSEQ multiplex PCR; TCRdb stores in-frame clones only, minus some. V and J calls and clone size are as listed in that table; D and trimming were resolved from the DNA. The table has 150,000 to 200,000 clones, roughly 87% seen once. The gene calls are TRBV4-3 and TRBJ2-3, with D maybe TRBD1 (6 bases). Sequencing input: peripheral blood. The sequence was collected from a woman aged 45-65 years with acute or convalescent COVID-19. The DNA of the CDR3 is TGCGCCAGCAGCCGGACAGAGACTAGCACAGATACGCAGTATTTT. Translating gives CASSRTETSTDTQYF.